The rows below give T cell receptor beta chains drawn from one sample of a study of shared clonotypes between healthy human individuals. Using immunoSEQ multiplex PCR, the repertoire was profiled, and TCRdb retains in-frame clones only, with some absent. The table shows roughly 1,500,000 clones, with around 98.5% occurring only once. Material for sequencing was naive CD4+ T cells sorted from blood. These receptor sequences come from a man aged 30 to 39 in good health. Both conserved end residues are trimmed from each CDR3.

v_call	j_call	cdr3_aa
TRBV9	TRBJ1-5	ASSLDQPQH
TRBV28	TRBJ2-7	ASTTGTPSYEQY
TRBV28	TRBJ2-1	ASTWGLPSANEQF
TRBV7-6	TRBJ2-3	ASSPRGTSGVIRTDTQY
TRBV9	TRBJ2-1	ASSVVPSGLSPYNEQF
TRBV7-2	TRBJ2-1	ASSSNPTGAGAYNEQF
TRBV15	TRBJ2-3	ATSRTLDRVISDTQY
TRBV27	TRBJ1-4	ASSLAGTGNEKLF
TRBV20-1	TRBJ2-7	SASRTREQY
TRBV11-2	TRBJ1-1	ASSLAYRSPGNTEAF
TRBV18	TRBJ2-1	ASSPARLAGAAPTDEQF
TRBV18	TRBJ2-2	ASSVRAGQGTTGELF
TRBV28	TRBJ2-7	ASSMDRVRYEQY
TRBV9	TRBJ2-7	ASSVDPTSYEQY
TRBV19	TRBJ2-2	ASIATSVKFLAGELF
TRBV27	TRBJ2-3	ASTTSGSSTDTQY
TRBV29-1	TRBJ2-5	RVALSQETQY
TRBV18	TRBJ1-5	ASSSRTGAFQPQH
TRBV6-1	TRBJ1-4	ASSEAGQGPREKLF
TRBV7-9	TRBJ2-3	ASSLAGLTTDTQY
TRBV2	TRBJ1-1	ASSERTANTEAF
TRBV5-1	TRBJ2-2	ASSLYGGRDTGELF
TRBV19	TRBJ2-1	ASSMPGGLYNEQF
TRBV7-9	TRBJ2-1	ASSSRGGEQF
TRBV15	TRBJ1-2	ATSSGGRSYT
TRBV7-9	TRBJ1-5	ASSFGWGQGSQPQH
TRBV7-9	TRBJ1-4	ASSPSLGRLTEKLF
TRBV14	TRBJ1-1	ASSQKDGVEAF
TRBV29-1	TRBJ2-7	SVESEREGSYEQY